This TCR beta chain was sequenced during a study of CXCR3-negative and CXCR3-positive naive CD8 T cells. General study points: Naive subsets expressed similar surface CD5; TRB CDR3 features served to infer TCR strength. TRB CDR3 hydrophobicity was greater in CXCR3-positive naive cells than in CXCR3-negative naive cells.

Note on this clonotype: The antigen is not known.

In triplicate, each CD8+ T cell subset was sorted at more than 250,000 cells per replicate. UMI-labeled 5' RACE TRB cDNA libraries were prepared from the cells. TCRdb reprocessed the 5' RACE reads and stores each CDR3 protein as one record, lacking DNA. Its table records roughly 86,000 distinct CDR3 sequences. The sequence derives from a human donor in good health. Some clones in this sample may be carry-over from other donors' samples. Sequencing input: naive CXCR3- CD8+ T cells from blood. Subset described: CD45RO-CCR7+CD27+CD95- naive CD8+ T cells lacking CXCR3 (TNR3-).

CDR3 sequence: CASTYRGVTYEQYF. This rearrangement joins TRBV28 to TRBJ2-7; absent DNA, TCRdb's TRBD1 call cannot be checked. Germline CDR1 is MDHEN and CDR2 is SYDVKM. This CDR3 has 14 residues. The entire variable domain, with the rest obtained from reference TRBV28 and TRBJ2-7, is as follows: DVKVTQSSRYLVKRTGEKVFLECVQDMDHENMFWYRQDPGLGLRLIYFSYDVKMKEKGDIPEGYSVSREKKERFSLILESASTNQTSMYLCASTYRGVTYEQYFGPGTRLTVT.